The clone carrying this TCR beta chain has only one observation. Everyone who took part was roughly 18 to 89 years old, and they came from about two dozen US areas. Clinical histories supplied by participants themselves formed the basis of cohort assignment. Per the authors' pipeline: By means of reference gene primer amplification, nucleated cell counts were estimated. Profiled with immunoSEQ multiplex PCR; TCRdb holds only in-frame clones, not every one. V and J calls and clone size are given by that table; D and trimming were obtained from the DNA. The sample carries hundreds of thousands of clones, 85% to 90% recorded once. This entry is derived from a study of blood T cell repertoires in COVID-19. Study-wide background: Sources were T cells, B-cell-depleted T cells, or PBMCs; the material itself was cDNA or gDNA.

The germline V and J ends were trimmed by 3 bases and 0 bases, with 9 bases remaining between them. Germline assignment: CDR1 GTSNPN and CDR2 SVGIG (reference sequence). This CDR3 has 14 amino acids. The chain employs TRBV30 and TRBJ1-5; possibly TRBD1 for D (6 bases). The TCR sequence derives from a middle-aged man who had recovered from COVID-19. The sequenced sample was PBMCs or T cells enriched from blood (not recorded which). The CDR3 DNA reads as TGTGCCTGGAGCGCAGGGGATAGCAATCAGCCCCAGCATTTT. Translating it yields CAWSAGDSNQPQHF.